One and the same sample provided the 2 T cell receptor beta chains below, sequenced in a study of T cell clonality in common variable immunodeficiency. Notes on the study in general: Fewer deletions and N-nucleotide insertions were reportedly seen in common variable immunodeficiency TCR beta sequences.

TCRdb's copy holds only in-frame clones and misses some; the assay was immunoSEQ multiplex PCR. This sample carries around 7,100 clones, none of them present only once. Antigen specificity for these receptors is unknown. Input material: peripheral blood mononuclear cells. These receptors all stem from a human donor with common variable immunodeficiency.

Remarks on this clone: This sample also contains other DNA sequences that code for the same CDR3. The part of the CDR3 DNA that was read is TGTGCCAGCTCACCACCGGGAGGGGCAGATACG. Protein product: CASSPPGGADT. The entire CDR3 reads CASSPPGGADTQYF. V is TRBV18 and J is TRBJ2-3; 7 bases are a match to TRBD2. The CDR3 goes on 3 residues after the read ends, and that part is filled in from the germline J gene. Germline V lookup: CDR1 KGHSH, CDR2 LQKENI. The CDR3 consists of 14 residues. Trimming removed 0 bases from V and 4 bases from J; junction bases left unmatched: 1.

Turning to this clone: Read sequence stops 3 residues before the CDR3 end, and the germline J gene provides the missing end. V gene TRBV10-3 combines with J gene TRBJ2-7; 7 bases agree with TRBD1. Germline trimming cut 2 bases from V and 0 bases from J; bases unmatched to any gene: 7. The CDR3 loop spans 16 amino acids. The germline gives CDR1 ENHRY, CDR2 SYGVKD. The CDR3 region is CAISEVKGASSYEQYF. The sequenced CDR3 bases are TGTGCCATCAGTGAGGTAAAGGGGGCGAGCTCCTACGAG.